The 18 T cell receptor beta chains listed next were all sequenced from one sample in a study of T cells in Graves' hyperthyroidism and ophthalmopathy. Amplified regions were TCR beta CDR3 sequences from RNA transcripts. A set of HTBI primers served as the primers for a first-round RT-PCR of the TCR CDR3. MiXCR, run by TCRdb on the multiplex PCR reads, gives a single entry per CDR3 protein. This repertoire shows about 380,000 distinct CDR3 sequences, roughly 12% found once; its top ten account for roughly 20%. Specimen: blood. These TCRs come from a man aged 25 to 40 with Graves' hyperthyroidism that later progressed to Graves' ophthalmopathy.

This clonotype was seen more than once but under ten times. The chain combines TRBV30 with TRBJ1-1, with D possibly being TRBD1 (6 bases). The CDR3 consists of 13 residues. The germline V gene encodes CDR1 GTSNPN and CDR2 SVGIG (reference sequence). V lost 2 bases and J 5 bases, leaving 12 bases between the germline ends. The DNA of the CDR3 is TGTGCCTGGAGTTACGGGAGGGGGACTGAAGCTTTCTTT. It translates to CAWSYGRGTEAFF.

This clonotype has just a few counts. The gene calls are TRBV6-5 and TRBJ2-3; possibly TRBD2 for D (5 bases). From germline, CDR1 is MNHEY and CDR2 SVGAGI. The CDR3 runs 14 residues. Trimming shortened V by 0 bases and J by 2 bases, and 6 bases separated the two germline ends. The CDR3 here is CASSYSGVTDTQYF. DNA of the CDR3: TGTGCCAGCAGTTACTCCGGGGTCACAGATACGCAGTATTTT.

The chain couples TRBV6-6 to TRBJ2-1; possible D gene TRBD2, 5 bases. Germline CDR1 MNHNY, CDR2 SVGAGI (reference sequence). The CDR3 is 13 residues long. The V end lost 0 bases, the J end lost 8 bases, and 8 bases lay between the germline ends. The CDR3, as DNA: TGTGCCAGCAGTTACTCCCGGGGAGATGAGCAGTTCTTC. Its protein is CASSYSRGDEQFF.

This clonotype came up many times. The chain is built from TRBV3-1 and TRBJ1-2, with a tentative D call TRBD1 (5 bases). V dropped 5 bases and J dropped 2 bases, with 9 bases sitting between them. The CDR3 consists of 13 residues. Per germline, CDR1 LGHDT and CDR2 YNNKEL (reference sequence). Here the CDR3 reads CASSSDINYGYTF. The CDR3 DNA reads TGTGCCAGCAGCTCGGACATAAACTATGGCTACACCTTC.

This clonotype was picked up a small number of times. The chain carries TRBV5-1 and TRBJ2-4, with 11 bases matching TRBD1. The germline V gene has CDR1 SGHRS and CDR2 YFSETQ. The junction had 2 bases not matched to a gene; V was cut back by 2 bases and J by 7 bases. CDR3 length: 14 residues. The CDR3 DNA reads TGCGCCAGCAGCTTAGGGACAGGGGGGAACATTCAGTACTTC. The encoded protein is CASSLGTGGNIQYF.

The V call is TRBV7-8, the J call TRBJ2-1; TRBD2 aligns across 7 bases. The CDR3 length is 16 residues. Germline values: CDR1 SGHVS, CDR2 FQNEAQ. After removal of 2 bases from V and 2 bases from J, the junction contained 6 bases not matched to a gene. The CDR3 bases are TGTGCCAGCAGCTTAACCCGACTAGCTCCCTACAATGAGCAGTTCTTC. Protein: CASSLTRLAPYNEQFF.

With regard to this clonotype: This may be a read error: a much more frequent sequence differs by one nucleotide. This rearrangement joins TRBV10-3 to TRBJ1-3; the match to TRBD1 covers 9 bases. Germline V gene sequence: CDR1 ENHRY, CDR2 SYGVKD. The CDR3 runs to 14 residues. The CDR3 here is CAIGDRETGNTVYF. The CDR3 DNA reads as TGTGCCATCGGGGACAGGGAAACTGGAAACACCGTATATTTT.

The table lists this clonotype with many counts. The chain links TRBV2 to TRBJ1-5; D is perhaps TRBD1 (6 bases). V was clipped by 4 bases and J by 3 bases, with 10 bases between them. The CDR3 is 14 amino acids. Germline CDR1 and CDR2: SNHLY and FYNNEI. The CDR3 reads CASSAWTDNQPQHF. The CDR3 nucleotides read TGTGCCAGCAGTGCCTGGACAGACAATCAGCCCCAGCATTTT.

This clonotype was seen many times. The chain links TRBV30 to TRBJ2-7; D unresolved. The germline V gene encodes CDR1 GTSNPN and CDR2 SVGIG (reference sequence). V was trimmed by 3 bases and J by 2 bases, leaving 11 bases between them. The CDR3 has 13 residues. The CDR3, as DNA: TGTGCCTGGAGCGTGGAGTATACCTACGAGCAGTACTTC. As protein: CAWSVEYTYEQYF.

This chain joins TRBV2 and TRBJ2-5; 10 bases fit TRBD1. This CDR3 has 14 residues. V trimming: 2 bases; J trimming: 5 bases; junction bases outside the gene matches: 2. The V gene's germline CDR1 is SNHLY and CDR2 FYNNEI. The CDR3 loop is CASSELGQGETQYF. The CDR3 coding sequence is TGTGCCAGCAGTGAATTGGGACAGGGGGAGACCCAGTACTTC. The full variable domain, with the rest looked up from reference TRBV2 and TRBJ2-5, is EPEVTQTPSHQVTQMGQEVILRCVPISNHLYFYWYRQILGQKVEFLVSFYNNEISEKSEIFDDQFSVERPDGSNFTLKIRSTKLEDSAMYFCASSELGQGETQYFGPGTRLLVL.

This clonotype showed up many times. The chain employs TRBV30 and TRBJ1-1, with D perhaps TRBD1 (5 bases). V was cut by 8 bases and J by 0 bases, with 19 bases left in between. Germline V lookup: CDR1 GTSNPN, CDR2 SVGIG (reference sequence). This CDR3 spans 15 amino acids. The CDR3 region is CARSRLGVVNTEAFF. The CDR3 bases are TGTGCCCGATCGAGGTTGGGGGTGGTGAACACTGAAGCTTTCTTT.

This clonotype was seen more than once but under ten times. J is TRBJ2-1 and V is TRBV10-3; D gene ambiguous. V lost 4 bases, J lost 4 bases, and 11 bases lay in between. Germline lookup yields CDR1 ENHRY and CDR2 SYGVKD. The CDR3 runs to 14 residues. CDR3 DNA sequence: TGTGCCATCAGTGCTGGGGAAACATACAATGAGCAGTTCTTC. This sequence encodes CAISAGETYNEQFF.

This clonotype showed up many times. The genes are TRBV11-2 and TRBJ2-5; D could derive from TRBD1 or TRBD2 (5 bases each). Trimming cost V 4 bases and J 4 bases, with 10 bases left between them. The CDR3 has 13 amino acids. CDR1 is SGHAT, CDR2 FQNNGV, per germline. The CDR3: CASSSVGVETQYF. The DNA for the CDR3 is TGTGCCAGCAGCTCCGTGGGGGTAGAGACCCAGTACTTC.

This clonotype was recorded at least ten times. CDR3 nucleotides: TGTGCCAGCAGTATCCCAAGCACAGATACGCAGTATTTT. Protein product: CASSIPSTDTQYF. The chain is built from TRBV12-3 or TRBV12-4 and TRBJ2-3; D gene ambiguous. There are 13 residues in the CDR3. Deletions cut 5 bases from V and 0 bases from J, with 6 bases between.

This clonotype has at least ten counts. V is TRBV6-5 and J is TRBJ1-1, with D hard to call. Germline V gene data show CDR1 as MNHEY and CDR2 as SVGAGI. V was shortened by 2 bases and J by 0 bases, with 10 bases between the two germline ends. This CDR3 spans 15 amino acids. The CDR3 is CASSYERSMNTEAFF. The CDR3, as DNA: TGTGCCAGCAGTTACGAGCGGTCCATGAACACTGAAGCTTTCTTT.

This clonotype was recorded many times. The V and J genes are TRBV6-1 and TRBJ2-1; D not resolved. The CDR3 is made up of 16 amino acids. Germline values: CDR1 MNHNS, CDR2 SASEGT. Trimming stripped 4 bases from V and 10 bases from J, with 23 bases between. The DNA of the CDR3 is TGTGCCAGCAGTGCCCATTCCGGTGGCTCTAGACGGGAGCAGTTCTTC. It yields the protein CASSAHSGGSRREQFF.

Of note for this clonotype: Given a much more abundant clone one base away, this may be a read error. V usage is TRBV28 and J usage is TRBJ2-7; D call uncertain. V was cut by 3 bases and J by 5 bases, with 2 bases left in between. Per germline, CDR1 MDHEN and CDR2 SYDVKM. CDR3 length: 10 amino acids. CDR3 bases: TGTGCCAGCAGTTTCAACGAGCAGTACTTC. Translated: CASSFNEQYF.

The CDR3: CATSDPGTAQETQYF. CDR3 sequence (DNA): TGTGCCACCAGTGACCCCGGGACGGCGCAAGAGACCCAGTACTTC. The chain joins TRBV24-1 to TRBJ2-5; the D gene could be TRBD1 or TRBD2 (5 bases each). V lost 4 bases and J 2 bases, leaving 13 bases between the germline ends. The CDR3 contains 15 residues. The germline V gene has CDR1 KGHDR and CDR2 SFDVKD.